This T cell receptor (beta chain) was captured in a study of shared T cell receptors in the human thymus. The assay was immunoSEQ multiplex PCR, and TCRdb's table has in-frame clones only and misses some. The data show hundreds of thousands of clones, approximately 87% seen once. Germline loops: CDR1 LGHNA, CDR2 YSLEER. The germline V and J ends were trimmed by 2 bases and 1 base, with 11 bases remaining between them. This CDR3 region has 15 residues. The sample was also linked to a second study, of human thymus T cells. That source reports: Finnish infants who were healthy and having corrective surgery for congenital heart defects made up the donors. Thymic material originated from resections removed in the course of corrective heart surgery. Thymic and blood repertoires showed apparently biased V and J gene usage. Thymic repertoires of unrelated individuals were reported in related research to overlap highly.

The chain links TRBV4-3 to TRBJ2-5, with D possibly TRBD2 on 7 matching bases. The specimen was thymocytes. This receptor was taken from a boy in the first two years of life with a congenital heart defect. The CDR3 protein is CASSQTRGGQETQYF. CDR3 nucleotides: TGCGCCAGCAGCCAAACTAGGGGGGGCCAAGAGACCCAGTACTTC.